This is a list of T cell receptor beta chains from one sample in a study of radiotherapy plus CTLA-4 blockade in lung cancer. Sequenced by immunoSEQ multiplex PCR; TCRdb stores in-frame clones only, minus some. Among tens of thousands of clones listed, more than 75% were seen once. Sample: peripheral blood, taken from a patient treated with radiotherapy plus ipilimumab. These receptors came from a human donor with non-small cell lung cancer that progressed on radiotherapy plus ipilimumab. The CDR3 runs from the conserved cysteine through the conserved F or W. Each record gives: clone size, V gene, J gene, D gene, CDR3 protein, CDR3 DNA. The D gene is left open where the match is weak. The size field is filled for only some rows; it gives once, few, many or a size class.

few,TRBV21-1,TRBJ2-7,-,CASTPDRHYEQYF,TGTGCCAGCACCCCTGACCGGCACTACGAGCAGTACTTC
-,TRBV2,TRBJ2-3,TRBD1,CASTGQGVDTQYF,TGTGCCAGCACGGGGCAGGGGGTAGATACGCAGTATTTT
-,TRBV6-1,TRBJ1-1,-,CASNPLNTEAFF,TGTGCCAGCAACCCCTTAAACACTGAAGCTTTCTTT
-,TRBV6-1,TRBJ1-6,-,CASSERVQSYNSPLHF,TGTGCCAGCAGTGAAAGGGTCCAGTCCTATAATTCACCCCTCCACTTT
-,TRBV4-3,TRBJ2-1,TRBD2,CASSQDRTSFHNEQFF,TGCGCCAGCAGCCAAGATCGGACTAGCTTCCACAATGAGCAGTTCTTC
few,TRBV7-2,TRBJ2-2,-,CASSPDLAGELFF,TGTGCCAGCAGCCCGGACCTGGCCGGGGAGCTGTTTTTT
-,TRBV15,TRBJ1-1,-,CATSRDGTRADTEAFF,TGTGCCACCAGCAGAGATGGGACAAGGGCGGACACTGAAGCTTTCTTT
-,TRBV4-2,TRBJ2-1,TRBD2,CASSQDPGTSGKHSYNEQFF,TGTGCCAGCAGCCAAGATCCCGGGACTAGCGGGAAACACTCCTACAATGAGCAGTTCTTC
-,TRBV19,TRBJ2-2,-,CARRRRVRKTGELFF,TGTGCCAGGAGGAGGAGGGTACGAAAAACCGGGGAGCTGTTTTTT
-,TRBV18,TRBJ2-7,-,CASPDSCEQYF,TGTGCCAGCCCGGACAGCTGCGAGCAGTACTTC
-,TRBV7-2,TRBJ2-2,TRBD2,CASSLGRGSGRAAGELFF,TGTGCCAGCAGCTTAGGCAGAGGCAGCGGGAGGGCTGCCGGGGAGCTGTTTTTT
-,TRBV25-1,TRBJ1-5,-,CASSVIEGQPQHF,TGTGCCAGCAGTGTCATTGAGGGACAGCCCCAGCATTTT
-,TRBV2,TRBJ2-1,TRBD1,CASSYDRGGHNEQFF,TGTGCCAGCAGTTATGACAGGGGAGGTCACAATGAGCAGTTCTTC
-,TRBV18,TRBJ1-1,TRBD1,CASSPNRGLNTEAFF,TGTGCCAGCTCACCGAACAGGGGGTTGAACACTGAAGCTTTCTTT
once,TRBV27,TRBJ1-1,-,CASSLRGSATEAFF,TGTGCCAGCAGTTTAAGGGGATCGGCGACTGAAGCTTTCTTT
-,TRBV18,TRBJ2-5,-,CASSPGGGDGTQYF,TGTGCCAGCTCCCCGGGCGGAGGTGACGGGACCCAGTACTTC
-,TRBV5-6,TRBJ2-1,TRBD1,CASSLTGDSYNEQFF,TGTGCCAGCAGCCTGACAGGGGACTCCTACAATGAGCAGTTCTTC
once,TRBV4-3,TRBJ1-2,-,CASSQEGFFGYTF,TGCGCCAGCAGCCAAGAAGGATTCTTCGGCTACACCTTC
-,TRBV2,TRBJ2-4,-,CASRTAWRNIQYF,TGTGCCAGCAGGACAGCGTGGCGGAACATTCAGTACTTC
-,TRBV6-5,TRBJ2-7,-,CASSYSKASETYEQYF,TGTGCCAGCAGTTACTCGAAGGCTAGCGAAACCTACGAGCAGTACTTC
-,TRBV7-2,TRBJ2-7,-,CASGTFSSYEQYF,TGTGCCAGCGGAACGTTCTCTTCCTACGAGCAGTACTTC
-,TRBV7-2,TRBJ1-5,TRBD1,CASSWTGTADQPQHF,TGTGCCAGCAGCTGGACCGGGACAGCAGATCAGCCCCAGCATTTT
-,TRBV6-6,TRBJ1-1,TRBD1,CASSYDRDSLNTEAFF,TGTGCCAGCAGTTACGATCGGGACAGCCTGAACACTGAAGCTTTCTTT
-,TRBV6-1,TRBJ1-1,TRBD1,CASSGPRGDRNTEAFF,TGTGCCAGCAGTGGCCCTAGGGGGGACAGGAACACTGAAGCTTTCTTT
-,TRBV5-1,TRBJ2-5,TRBD2,CASRGGVFSETQYF,TGCGCCAGCCGCGGGGGGGTGTTTTCCGAGACCCAGTACTTC
once,TRBV10-1,TRBJ2-5,TRBD1,CASTARGRRETQYF,TGCGCCAGCACGGCCAGGGGGCGAAGAGAGACCCAGTACTTC
-,TRBV7-9,TRBJ2-7,TRBD1,CASATVGQGSYEQYF,TGTGCCAGCGCGACGGTGGGACAGGGCTCCTACGAGCAGTACTTC
-,TRBV4-2,TRBJ2-2,TRBD2,CASSPWTSGRPVTGELFF,TGTGCCAGCAGCCCCTGGACTAGCGGGAGGCCGGTCACCGGGGAGCTGTTTTTT
-,TRBV29-1,TRBJ2-5,-,CSVELGRRSRETQYF,TGCAGCGTTGAATTGGGGAGGAGGAGCCGGGAGACCCAGTACTTC
-,TRBV5-1,TRBJ1-2,TRBD1,CASSLAGGTGGVGYTF,TGCGCCAGCAGCTTGGCCGGAGGGACAGGGGGCGTTGGCTACACCTTC
-,TRBV25-1,TRBJ1-3,-,CASSGVGGNTIYF,TGTGCCAGCAGTGGGGTAGGTGGAAACACCATATATTTT
-,TRBV27,TRBJ1-3,-,CASSAPGDTIYF,TGTGCCAGCAGTGCCCCAGGGGACACCATATATTTT
-,TRBV7-9,TRBJ1-2,TRBD1,CASNLPGTGNYGYTF,TGTGCCAGCAACCTCCCGGGGACAGGCAACTATGGCTACACCTTC
few,TRBV30,TRBJ1-3,-,CAWGTRGNTIYF,TGTGCCTGGGGAACGAGGGGAAACACCATATATTTT
few,TRBV6-5,TRBJ2-7,-,CASNFGGGGYEQYF,TGTGCCAGCAACTTCGGAGGGGGCGGGTACGAGCAGTACTTC
-,TRBV29-1,TRBJ2-5,-,CSAPLQGETQYF,TGCAGCGCTCCCCTACAGGGAGAGACCCAGTACTTC
-,TRBV19,TRBJ1-2,-,CASSMGGYYGYTF,TGTGCCAGTAGTATGGGAGGGTACTATGGCTACACCTTC
-,TRBV5-1,TRBJ1-1,-,CASSGEQGLNTEAFF,TGCGCCAGCAGCGGAGAACAGGGACTGAACACTGAAGCTTTCTTT
-,TRBV15,TRBJ2-1,-,CATSQDWSNEQFF,TGTGCCACCAGCCAGGACTGGTCGAATGAGCAGTTCTTC
-,TRBV13,TRBJ2-1,TRBD2,CASSHRTMRTRSGGPGHEQFF,TGTGCCAGCAGCCACCGAACTATGCGGACGCGATCGGGAGGGCCAGGCCATGAGCAGTTCTTC
once,TRBV6-5,TRBJ1-1,-,CASKVGGRTEAFF,TGTGCCAGCAAGGTAGGGGGGAGAACTGAAGCTTTCTTT
-,TRBV2,TRBJ1-2,-,CASSGRTGANYGYTF,TGTGCCAGCAGTGGGAGAACCGGAGCTAACTATGGCTACACCTTC
-,TRBV6-5,TRBJ2-5,TRBD2,CASSYWAGEETQYF,TGTGCCAGCAGTTACTGGGCGGGGGAAGAGACCCAGTACTTC
once,TRBV6-5,TRBJ2-5,TRBD1,CASSYRQGARETQYF,TGTGCCAGCAGTTACCGCCAGGGGGCACGGGAGACCCAGTACTTC
-,TRBV5-4,TRBJ2-1,-,CASSFTFDWGGGEPYNEQFF,TGTGCCAGCAGCTTCACATTTGATTGGGGAGGGGGGGAGCCCTACAATGAGCAGTTCTTC
-,TRBV10-3,TRBJ2-1,-,CAIMPGLYNEQFF,TGTGCCATCATGCCCGGACTCTACAATGAGCAGTTCTTC
-,TRBV7-6,TRBJ2-3,-,CASSLGRSTDTQYF,TGTGCCAGCAGCTTAGGACGGAGCACAGATACGCAGTATTTT
-,TRBV19,TRBJ1-1,TRBD1,CASSRQGRGNTEAFF,TGTGCCAGTAGTCGACAGGGGAGGGGGAACACTGAAGCTTTCTTT
-,TRBV18,TRBJ1-2,-,CASSPESVYGYTF,TGTGCCAGCTCACCGGAGAGTGTCTATGGCTACACCTTC
-,TRBV9,TRBJ2-7,-,CASSVDGFRGYEQYF,TGTGCCAGCAGCGTAGACGGCTTCCGGGGCTACGAGCAGTACTTC
-,TRBV18,TRBJ1-2,TRBD1,CASSGDRVPGGYGYTF,TGTGCCAGCTCCGGGGACAGGGTTCCCGGAGGGTATGGCTACACCTTC
few,TRBV6-1,TRBJ1-2,-,CASNPRVLADYGYTF,TGTGCCAGCAACCCAAGGGTTCTTGCGGACTATGGCTACACCTTC